A selection of T cell receptor beta chains follows, all from one sample in a study of spatial heterogeneity in lung cancer. TCRdb redid the calling of the 5' RACE reads with MiXCR, one entry per CDR3 protein. Here the sample spans roughly 48,000 distinct CDR3 sequences, about 5.8% being singletons. The input for sequencing was PBMCs, taken at surgery. The receptors were sampled from a male donor with early-stage non-small cell lung cancer. Each CDR3 is given with its conserved first and last residue. The D gene is left open where the match is weak. For some rows the clone size is stated as once, few or many, or as a class when expanded; others skip it.

v_call	clone_size	j_call	d_call	cdr3_aa	cdr3_nt
TRBV19	many	TRBJ2-4	TRBD2	CASSTSTSGTKNIQYF	TGTGCCAGTAGTACCTCGACTAGCGGAACCAAAAACATTCAGTACTTC
TRBV5-6	many	TRBJ2-7	-	CASASGTDYEQYF	TGTGCCAGCGCTTCCGGGACGGACTACGAGCAGTACTTC
TRBV7-9	many	TRBJ2-7	-	CASTLREDPQGQYF	TGTGCCAGCACCCTTAGGGAAGACCCCCAGGGGCAGTACTTC
TRBV20-1	many	TRBJ2-1	TRBD2	CSAGTSGRDEQFF	TGCAGTGCTGGGACTAGCGGGAGAGATGAGCAGTTCTTC
TRBV20-1	many	TRBJ1-3	TRBD1	CSARKPGTGSSGNTIYF	TGCAGTGCTAGAAAGCCTGGGACAGGTTCCTCTGGAAACACCATATATTTT
TRBV30	many	TRBJ1-4	TRBD1	CAWSRDRAGKLFF	TGTGCCTGGAGTCGGGACAGGGCCGGAAAACTGTTTTTT
TRBV28	many	TRBJ2-6	-	CASSDDREGSGANVLTF	TGTGCCAGCAGTGACGACAGGGAGGGGTCTGGGGCCAACGTCCTGACTTTC
TRBV6-5	many	TRBJ2-1	-	CASKERALSFKGGSYNEQFF	TGTGCCAGCAAGGAGCGGGCCCTATCTTTCAAAGGCGGCTCCTACAATGAGCAGTTCTTC
TRBV5-1	many	TRBJ2-5	-	CASSLGTEETQYF	TGCGCCAGCAGCTTGGGGACGGAAGAGACCCAGTACTTC
TRBV7-9	many	TRBJ1-2	-	CASSYPPATYGYTF	TGTGCCAGCAGCTACCCCCCGGCTACCTATGGCTACACCTTC
TRBV9	many	TRBJ2-1	TRBD1	CASSPHGTGGTSSYNEQFF	TGTGCCAGCAGCCCCCACGGGACAGGGGGGACTAGCTCCTACAATGAGCAGTTCTTC
TRBV7-9	many	TRBJ2-6	-	CASSLSASGANVLTF	TGTGCCAGCAGCTTATCCGCGTCTGGGGCCAACGTCCTGACTTTC
TRBV7-9	many	TRBJ2-7	TRBD1	CASSSGTAYTYEQYF	TGTGCCAGCAGCTCGGGGACAGCCTATACCTACGAGCAGTACTTC
TRBV5-1	many	TRBJ2-7	-	CASSLAPQTEEQYF	TGCGCCAGCAGCTTGGCCCCTCAAACGGAAGAGCAGTACTTC
TRBV29-1	many	TRBJ2-7	TRBD1	CSVDRGTGNEQYF	TGCAGCGTCGACCGCGGGACAGGGAACGAGCAGTACTTC
TRBV18	many	TRBJ1-3	-	CASSPGGISGNTIYF	TGTGCCAGCTCACCGGGAGGGATCTCTGGAAACACCATATATTTT
TRBV20-1	many	TRBJ1-6	-	CSAIGRTAPSSLHF	TGCAGTGCTATCGGGCGGACTGCTCCGTCTTCCCTCCACTTT
TRBV27	many	TRBJ1-5	-	CASSLRQGSYQPQHF	TGTGCCAGCAGTTTGCGTCAGGGGAGTTATCAGCCCCAGCATTTT
TRBV3-1	many	TRBJ1-4	-	CASSPAGGGGEKLFF	TGTGCCAGCAGCCCCGCCGGGGGGGGCGGTGAAAAACTGTTTTTT
TRBV12-3/TRBV12-4	many	TRBJ2-1	TRBD2	CASSLYGSSGRPEQFF	TGTGCCAGCAGTTTGTATGGGTCTAGCGGGAGACCCGAGCAGTTCTTC
TRBV12-3/TRBV12-4	many	TRBJ2-1	TRBD2	CASSSGLAGGIVSNEQFF	TGTGCCAGCAGTTCGGGACTAGCGGGAGGAATAGTGTCCAATGAGCAGTTCTTC
TRBV7-4	many	TRBJ2-7	TRBD1	CASSLGGQGTYEQYF	TGTGCCAGCAGCTTAGGGGGACAGGGAACCTACGAGCAGTACTTC
TRBV20-1	many	TRBJ2-1	-	CSASGLSEQFF	TGCAGTGCTAGTGGGCTTAGTGAGCAGTTCTTC
TRBV28	many	TRBJ1-5	-	CATARGSVFIGSNQPQHF	TGTGCTACAGCTCGGGGAAGTGTTTTCATTGGTAGCAATCAGCCCCAGCATTTT
TRBV5-6	-	TRBJ1-6	-	CASSPQVWGALTSYNSPLHF	TGTGCCAGCAGCCCACAAGTTTGGGGAGCCCTGACGTCCTATAATTCACCCCTCCACTTT
TRBV5-1	many	TRBJ2-6	-	CASSEEGYGANVLTF	TGCGCCAGCAGCGAGGAGGGGTATGGGGCCAACGTCCTGACTTTC
TRBV20-1	-	TRBJ2-7	-	CSASTGYEQYF	TGCAGTGCTTCCACAGGGTACGAGCAGTACTTC
TRBV2	many	TRBJ2-6	-	CASRNSGANVLTF	TGTGCCAGCAGAAACTCTGGGGCCAACGTCCTGACTTTC
TRBV11-2	many	TRBJ2-3	TRBD2	CASSLVTGGRTDTQYF	TGTGCCAGCAGCTTAGTGACGGGAGGCCGCACAGATACGCAGTATTTT
TRBV27	many	TRBJ2-5	TRBD2	CASSPRGPGLAAFQETQYF	TGTGCCAGCAGTCCCAGGGGGCCGGGACTAGCGGCATTCCAAGAGACCCAGTACTTC
TRBV20-1	many	TRBJ1-5	-	CSARGGTDSNQPQHF	TGCAGTGCTAGAGGCGGGACGGATAGCAATCAGCCCCAGCATTTT